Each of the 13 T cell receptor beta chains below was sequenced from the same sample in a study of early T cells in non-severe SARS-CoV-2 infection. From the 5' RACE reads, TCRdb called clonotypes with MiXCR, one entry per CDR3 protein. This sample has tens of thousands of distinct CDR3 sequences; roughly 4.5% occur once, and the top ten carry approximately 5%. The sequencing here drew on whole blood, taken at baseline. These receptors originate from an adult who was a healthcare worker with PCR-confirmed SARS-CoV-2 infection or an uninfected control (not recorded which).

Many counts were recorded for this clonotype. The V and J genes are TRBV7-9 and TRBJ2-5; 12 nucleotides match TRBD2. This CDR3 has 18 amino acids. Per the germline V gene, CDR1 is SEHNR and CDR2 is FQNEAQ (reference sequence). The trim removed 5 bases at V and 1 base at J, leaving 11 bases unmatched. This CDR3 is CASSRGVGLAGPQETQYF. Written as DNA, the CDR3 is TGTGCCAGCAGCCGAGGAGTCGGACTAGCGGGACCCCAAGAGACCCAGTACTTC. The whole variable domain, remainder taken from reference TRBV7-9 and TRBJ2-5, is DTGVSQNPRHKITKRGQNVTFRCDPISEHNRLYWYRQTLGQGPEFLTYFQNEAQLEKSRLLSDRFSAERPKGSFSTLEIQRTEQGDSAMYLCASSRGVGLAGPQETQYFGPGTRLLVL.

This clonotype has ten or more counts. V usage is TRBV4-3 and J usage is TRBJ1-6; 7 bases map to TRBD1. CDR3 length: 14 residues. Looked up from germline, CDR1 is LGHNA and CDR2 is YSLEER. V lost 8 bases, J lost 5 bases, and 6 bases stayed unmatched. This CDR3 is CASRTGTDNSPLHF. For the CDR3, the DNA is TGCGCCAGCCGAACCGGGACAGATAATTCACCCCTCCACTTT.

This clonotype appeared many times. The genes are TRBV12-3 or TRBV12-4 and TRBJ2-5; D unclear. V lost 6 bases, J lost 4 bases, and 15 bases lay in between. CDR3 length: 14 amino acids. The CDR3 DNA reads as TGTGCCAGCAGCGCCCCCCTGGCCCCAGAGACCCAGTACTTC. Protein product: CASSAPLAPETQYF.

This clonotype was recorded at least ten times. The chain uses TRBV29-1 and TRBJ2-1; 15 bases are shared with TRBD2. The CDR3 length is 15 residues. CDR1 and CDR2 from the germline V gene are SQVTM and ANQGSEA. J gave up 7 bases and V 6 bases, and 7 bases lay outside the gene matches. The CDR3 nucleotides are TGCAGCGTCGAGTATGGACTAGCGGGAGGGAATGAGCAGTTCTTC. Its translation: CSVEYGLAGGNEQFF.

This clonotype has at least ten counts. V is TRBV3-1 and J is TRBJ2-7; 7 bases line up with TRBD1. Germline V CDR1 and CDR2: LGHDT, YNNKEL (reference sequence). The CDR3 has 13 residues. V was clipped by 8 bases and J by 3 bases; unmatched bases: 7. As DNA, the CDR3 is TGTGCCAGCCGTCAGGGACAGCTCTACGAGCAGTACTTC. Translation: CASRQGQLYEQYF.

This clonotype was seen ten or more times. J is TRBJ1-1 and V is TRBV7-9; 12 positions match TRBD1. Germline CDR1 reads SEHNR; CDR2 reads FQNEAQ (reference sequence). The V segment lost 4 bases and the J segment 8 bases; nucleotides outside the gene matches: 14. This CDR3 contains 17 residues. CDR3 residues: CASSSTDDGTGGREAFF. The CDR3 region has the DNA TGTGCCAGCAGCTCCACTGATGACGGGACAGGGGGCCGCGAAGCTTTCTTT.

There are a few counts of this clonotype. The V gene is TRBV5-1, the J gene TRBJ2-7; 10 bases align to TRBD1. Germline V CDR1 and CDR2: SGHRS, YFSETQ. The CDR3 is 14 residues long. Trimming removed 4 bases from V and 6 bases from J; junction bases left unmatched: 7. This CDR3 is CASSLRQGAGEQYF. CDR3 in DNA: TGCGCCAGCAGCCTAAGACAGGGGGCGGGCGAGCAGTACTTC.

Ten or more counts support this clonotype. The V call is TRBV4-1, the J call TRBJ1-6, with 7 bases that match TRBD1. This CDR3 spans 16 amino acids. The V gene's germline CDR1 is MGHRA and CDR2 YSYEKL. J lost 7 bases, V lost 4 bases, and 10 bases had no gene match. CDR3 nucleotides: TGCGCCAGCAGCCTTAGACAGGGTGATTTCAATTCACCCCTCCACTTT. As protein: CASSLRQGDFNSPLHF.

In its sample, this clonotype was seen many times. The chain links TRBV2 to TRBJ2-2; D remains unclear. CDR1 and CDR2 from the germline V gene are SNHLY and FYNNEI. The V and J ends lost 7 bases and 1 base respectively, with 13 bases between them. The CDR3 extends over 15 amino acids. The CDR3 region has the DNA TGTGCCAGCACCGGAAGGACGGTGAACACCGGGGAGCTGTTTTTT. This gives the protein CASTGRTVNTGELFF.

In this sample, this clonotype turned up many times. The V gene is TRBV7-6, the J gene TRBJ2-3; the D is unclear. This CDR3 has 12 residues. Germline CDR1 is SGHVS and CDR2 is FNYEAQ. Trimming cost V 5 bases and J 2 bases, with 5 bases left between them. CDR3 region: CASSPHTDTQYF. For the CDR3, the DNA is TGTGCCAGCAGCCCACACACAGATACGCAGTATTTT.

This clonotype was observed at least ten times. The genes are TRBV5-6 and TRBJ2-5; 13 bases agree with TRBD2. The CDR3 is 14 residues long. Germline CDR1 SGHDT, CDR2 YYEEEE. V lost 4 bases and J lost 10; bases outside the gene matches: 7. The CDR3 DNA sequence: TGTGCCAGCAGCGAGGGACTAGCGGGACAAAACCAGTACTTC. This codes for CASSEGLAGQNQYF.

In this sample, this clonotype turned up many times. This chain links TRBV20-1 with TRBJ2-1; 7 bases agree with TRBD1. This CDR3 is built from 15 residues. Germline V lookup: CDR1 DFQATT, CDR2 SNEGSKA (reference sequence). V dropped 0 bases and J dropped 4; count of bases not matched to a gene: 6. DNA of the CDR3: TGCAGTGCTAGAGATTCGGACAGGTGGTACAATGAGCAGTTCTTC. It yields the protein CSARDSDRWYNEQFF.

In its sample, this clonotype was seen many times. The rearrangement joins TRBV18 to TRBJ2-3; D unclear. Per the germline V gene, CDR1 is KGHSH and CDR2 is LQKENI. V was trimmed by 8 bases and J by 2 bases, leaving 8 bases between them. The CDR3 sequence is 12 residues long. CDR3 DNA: TGTGCCAGCCGACCCGACACAGATACGCAGTATTTT. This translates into CASRPDTDTQYF.